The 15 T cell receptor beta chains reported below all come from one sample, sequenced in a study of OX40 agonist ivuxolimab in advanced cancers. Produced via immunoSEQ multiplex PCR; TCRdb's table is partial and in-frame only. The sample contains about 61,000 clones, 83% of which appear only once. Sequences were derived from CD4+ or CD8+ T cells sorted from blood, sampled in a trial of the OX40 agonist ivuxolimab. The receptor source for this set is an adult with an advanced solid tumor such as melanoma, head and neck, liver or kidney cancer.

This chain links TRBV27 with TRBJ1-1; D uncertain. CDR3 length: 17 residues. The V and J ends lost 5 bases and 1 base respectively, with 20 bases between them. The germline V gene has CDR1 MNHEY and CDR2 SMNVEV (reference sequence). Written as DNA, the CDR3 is TGTGCCAGCAGTCCCACCCAGAGAGGGTCGTGGAACACTGAAGCTTTCTTT. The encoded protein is CASSPTQRGSWNTEAFF.

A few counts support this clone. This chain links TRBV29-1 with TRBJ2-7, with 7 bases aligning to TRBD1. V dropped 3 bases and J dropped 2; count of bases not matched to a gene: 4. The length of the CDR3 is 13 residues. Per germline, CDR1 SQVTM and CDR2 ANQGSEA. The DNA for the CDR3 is TGCAGCGTTGACGGAGGACAGGCCTACGAGCAGTACTTC. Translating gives CSVDGGQAYEQYF.

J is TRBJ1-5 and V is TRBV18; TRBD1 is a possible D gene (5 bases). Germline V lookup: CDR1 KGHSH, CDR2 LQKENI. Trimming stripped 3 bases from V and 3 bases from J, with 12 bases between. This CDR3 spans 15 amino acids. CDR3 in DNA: TGTGCCAGCTCACCGGCGGAGGGGAACAATCAGCCCCAGCATTTT. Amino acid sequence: CASSPAEGNNQPQHF.

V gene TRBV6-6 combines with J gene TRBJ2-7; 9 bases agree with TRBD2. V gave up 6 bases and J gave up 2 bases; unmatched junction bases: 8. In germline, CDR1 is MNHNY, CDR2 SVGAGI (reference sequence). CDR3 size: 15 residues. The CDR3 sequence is CASRFLTSGPYEQYF. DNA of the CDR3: TGTGCCAGCAGGTTCTTGACTAGCGGCCCCTACGAGCAGTACTTC.

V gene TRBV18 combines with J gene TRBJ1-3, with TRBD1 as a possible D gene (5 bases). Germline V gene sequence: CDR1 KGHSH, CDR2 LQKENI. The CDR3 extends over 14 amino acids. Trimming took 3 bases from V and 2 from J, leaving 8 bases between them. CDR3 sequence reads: CASSPSGTGNTIYF. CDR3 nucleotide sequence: TGTGCCAGCTCACCCTCAGGGACTGGAAACACCATATATTTT.

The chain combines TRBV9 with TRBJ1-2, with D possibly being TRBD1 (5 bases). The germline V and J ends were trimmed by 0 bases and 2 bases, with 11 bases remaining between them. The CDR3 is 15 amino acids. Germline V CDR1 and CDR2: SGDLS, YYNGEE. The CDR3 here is CASSVDVGQNYGYTF. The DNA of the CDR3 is TGTGCCAGCAGCGTAGATGTGGGGCAAAACTATGGCTACACCTTC.

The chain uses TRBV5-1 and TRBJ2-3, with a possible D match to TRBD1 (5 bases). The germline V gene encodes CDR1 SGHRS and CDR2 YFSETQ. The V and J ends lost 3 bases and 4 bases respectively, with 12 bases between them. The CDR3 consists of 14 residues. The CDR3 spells CASSWTQTSDTQYF. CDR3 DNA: TGCGCCAGCAGCTGGACACAGACGTCAGATACGCAGTATTTT.

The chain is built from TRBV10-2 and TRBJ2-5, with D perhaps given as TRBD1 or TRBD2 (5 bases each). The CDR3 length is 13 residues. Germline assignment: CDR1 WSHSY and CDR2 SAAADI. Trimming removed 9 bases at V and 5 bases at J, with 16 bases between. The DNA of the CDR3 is TGCGCCAGTCGACTTGGGGGTGGGGAGACCCAGTACTTC. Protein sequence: CASRLGGGETQYF.

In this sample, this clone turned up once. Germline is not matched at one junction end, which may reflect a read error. CDR3 loop: CASLPPGQPGETQYF. Here the CDR3 DNA reads TGTGCCAGCTTACCACCAGGACAGCCTGGAGAGACCCAGTACTTC. This chain uses TRBV18 with TRBJ2-5, with D possibly matching TRBD1 (6 bases). Germline CDR1 and CDR2: KGHSH and LQKENI. CDR3 length: 15 residues.

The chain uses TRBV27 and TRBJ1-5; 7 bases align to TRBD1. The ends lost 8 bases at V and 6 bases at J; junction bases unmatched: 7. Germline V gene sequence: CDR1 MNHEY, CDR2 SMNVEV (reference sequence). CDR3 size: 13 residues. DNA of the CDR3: TGTGCCAGCCCCAGGGGGGCCGGTCAGCCCCAGCATTTT. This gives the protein CASPRGAGQPQHF.

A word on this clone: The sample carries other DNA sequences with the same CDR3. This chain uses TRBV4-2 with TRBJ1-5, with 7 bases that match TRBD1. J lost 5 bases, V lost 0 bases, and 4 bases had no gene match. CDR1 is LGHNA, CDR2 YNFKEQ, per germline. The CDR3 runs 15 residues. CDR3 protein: CASSQDGTEDQPQHF. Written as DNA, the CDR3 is TGTGCCAGCAGCCAAGACGGGACAGAAGATCAGCCCCAGCATTTT.

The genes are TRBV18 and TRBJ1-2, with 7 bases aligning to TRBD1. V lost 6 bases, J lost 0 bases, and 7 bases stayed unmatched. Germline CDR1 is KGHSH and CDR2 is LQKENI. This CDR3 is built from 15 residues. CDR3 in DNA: TGTGCCAGCTCCCCCGGGACAGCCACTAACTATGGCTACACCTTC. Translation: CASSPGTATNYGYTF.

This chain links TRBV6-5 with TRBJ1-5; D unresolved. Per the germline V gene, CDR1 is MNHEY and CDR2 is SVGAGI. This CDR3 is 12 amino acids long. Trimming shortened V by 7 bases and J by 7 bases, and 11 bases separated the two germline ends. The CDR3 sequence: CASNKGGQPQHF. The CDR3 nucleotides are TGTGCCAGCAACAAGGGAGGACAGCCCCAGCATTTT.

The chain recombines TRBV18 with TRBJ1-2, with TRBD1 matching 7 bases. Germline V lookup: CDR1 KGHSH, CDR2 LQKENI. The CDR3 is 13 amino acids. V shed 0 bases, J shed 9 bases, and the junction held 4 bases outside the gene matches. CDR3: CASSPPDRPRYTF. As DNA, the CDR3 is TGTGCCAGCTCACCACCGGACAGGCCCCGCTACACCTTC.

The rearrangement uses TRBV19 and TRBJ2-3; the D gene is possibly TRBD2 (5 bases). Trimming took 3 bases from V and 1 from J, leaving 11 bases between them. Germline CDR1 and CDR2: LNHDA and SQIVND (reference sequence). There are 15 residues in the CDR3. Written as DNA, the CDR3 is TGTGCCAGTAGTATCTCGGGCGGGCGCACAGATACGCAGTATTTT. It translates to CASSISGGRTDTQYF.